The rows below give T cell receptor beta chains drawn from one sample of a study of brain metastases from non-small cell lung cancer. Sequencing was performed with immunoSEQ multiplex PCR; in TCRdb, only in-frame clones are kept and a portion is missing. The sample includes several hundred clones, under 80% of them seen just once. Sequencing used tissue from a brain metastasis. These receptors originate from a donor older than 35 with non-small cell lung cancer. CDR3s include the opening cysteine and the closing phenylalanine or tryptophan. A D gene is named only where the DNA matches it firmly. Size tells how often a clone was seen (once, few, many) or the class of an expanded clone, and some rows leave it out.

d_call,cdr3_length,j_call,clone_size,v_call,cdr3_aa,cdr3_nt
NA,14,TRBJ1-3,few,TRBV5-1,CASSLAIKADTIYF,TGCGCCAGCAGCTTGGCCATAAAAGCGGACACCATATATTTT
TRBD1,16,TRBJ1-2,NA,TRBV14,CASNQEDRGVLYGYTF,TGTGCCAGCAACCAAGAGGACAGGGGCGTCCTCTATGGCTACACCTTC
NA,16,TRBJ1-5,NA,TRBV6-6,CASSYSVSGSNQPQHF,TGTGCCAGCAGTTACTCTGTATCAGGGAGCAATCAGCCCCAGCATTTT
TRBD2,16,TRBJ2-1,NA,TRBV28,CASSPLSSGFYNEQFF,TGTGCCAGCAGTCCTCTGTCTAGCGGTTTCTACAATGAGCAGTTCTTC
TRBD1,15,TRBJ2-7,NA,TRBV4-1,CASSRTGTGEVEQYF,TGCGCCAGCAGCCGCACGGGGACAGGGGAGGTCGAGCAGTACTTC
NA,13,TRBJ2-7,NA,TRBV12-5,CASGSGGGYEQYF,TGTGCTAGTGGTTCCGGCGGCGGCTACGAGCAGTACTTC
NA,11,TRBJ1-1,NA,TRBV28,CASGDNTEAFF,TGTGCCAGCGGGGATAACACTGAAGCTTTCTTT
TRBD2,14,TRBJ2-1,NA,TRBV3-1/TRBV3-2,CASGRGANYNEQFF,TGTGCCAGCGGGCGGGGGGCCAACTACAATGAGCAGTTCTTC
TRBD1,16,TRBJ1-5,NA,TRBV5-6,CASSFRTGGSNQPQHF,TGTGCCAGCAGCTTCCGGACAGGGGGTAGCAATCAGCCCCAGCATTTT
NA,16,TRBJ1-4,few,TRBV19,CASSAREGVTNEKLFF,TGTGCCAGTAGTGCCCGGGAGGGAGTAACTAATGAAAAACTGTTTTTT
NA,14,TRBJ2-2,NA,TRBV5-5,CASSFAVPTGELFF,TGTGCCAGCAGCTTTGCAGTGCCCACCGGGGAGCTGTTTTTT
NA,15,TRBJ1-2,once,TRBV30,CAWSVGFGQRTAYTF,TGTGCCTGGAGTGTAGGTTTTGGACAGCGAACCGCCTACACCTTC
NA,17,TRBJ1-2,few,TRBV4-1,CASSPGERRGANYGYTF,TGCGCCAGCAGCCCGGGGGAACGCAGAGGAGCTAACTATGGCTACACCTTC
NA,11,TRBJ1-1,NA,TRBV29-1,CSVIYNTEAFF,TGCAGCGTCATATACAACACTGAAGCTTTCTTT
NA,12,TRBJ1-2,once,TRBV25-1,CASSGGGRGYTF,TGTGCCAGCAGTGGGGGGGGCCGGGGCTACACCTTC
NA,16,TRBJ1-4,once,TRBV6-5,CASSSDVGATNEKLFF,TGTGCCAGCAGTTCAGACGTGGGGGCGACTAATGAAAAACTGTTTTTT
NA,14,TRBJ1-1,NA,TRBV6-6,CASRPTGLNTEAFF,TGTGCCAGCAGGCCGACAGGTTTGAACACTGAAGCTTTCTTT